A selection of T cell receptor beta chains follows, all from one sample in a study of regulatory T cells in long-lasting Graves disease. TCRdb used MiXCR to reprocess the multiplex PCR reads, holding one entry per CDR3 protein. Here the sample spans fewer than 650,000 distinct CDR3 sequences, around 16% being singletons. This sample was also put to use in a study of T cells in Graves' hyperthyroidism and ophthalmopathy.

Source: peripheral blood mononuclear cells (PBMCs), taken at new diagnosis, from a patient treated with antithyroid drugs. The origin of the receptors is a man younger than 30 with Graves disease. Each CDR3 is given without its conserved first and last residue.

>TRBV9
ASSVATRASGLIHGELF
>TRBV11-2
ASSSISRQRAF
>TRBV27
ASSSGGPIEGELF
>TRBV7-9
ASSPRTWDTERETQY
>TRBV6-2/TRBV6-3
ASSYSSPSYEQY
>TRBV29-1
SVVLWTMNTGELF
>TRBV29-1
SASRETGGVSF
>TRBV7-2
ASSIVGEGTEAF
>TRBV5-1
ASSLEAANTEAF
>TRBV27
ASSLSLTNTEAF
>TRBV19
ASSIEAGSYEQY
>TRBV7-9
ASSFSNPNTEAF
>TRBV20-1
SAHYLTTDTQY
>TRBV29-1
SAGLSYEQY
>TRBV2
ASKRNEQF
>TRBV27
ASSSSSGHYNEQF
>TRBV5-1
ASSPGGIHTEAF
>TRBV30
AWASGRAASENEQF
>TRBV19
ASRFGYREDNQPQH
>TRBV20-1
SAPGQFNYGYT
>TRBV6-5
ASSYSGGGGGGNNSPLH
>TRBV19
ASTPFATSGTAEQY
>TRBV5-8
ASSLGGQFYEQY
>TRBV28
ASSLSFLGQRAYEQY
>TRBV5-1
ASSLGSGETQY
>TRBV27
ASSLSLGSTDTQY
>TRBV6-1
ASSRKGYGYT